Following are 28 T cell receptor beta chains from one sample sequenced in a study of PD-1 blockade in classical Hodgkin lymphoma. TCRdb keeps only in-frame clones here, not all; method: immunoSEQ multiplex PCR. The sample carries 25,000 to 30,000 clones, less than 80% recorded once. Every patient experienced relapse after autologous stem cell transplantation, and brentuximab vedotin exposure varied. The specimen comprised peripheral blood mononuclear cells (PBMCs), sampled before the second cycle of nivolumab. The receptors come from a human donor with classical Hodgkin lymphoma.

The V gene is TRBV7-2, the J gene TRBJ2-7, with 9 nucleotides matching TRBD1. This CDR3 is 14 amino acids long. With V trimmed by 8 bases and J by 6 bases, 11 bases remained unmatched. CDR1 SGHTA and CDR2 FQGNSA come from the germline V gene. The CDR3 DNA sequence: TGTGCCAGCGCGCCCCAGGGACAGGGCGGCGAGCAGTACTTC. The encoded protein is CASAPQGQGGEQYF.

The sample holds one count of this clone. This sequence joins TRBV7-9 and TRBJ1-3, with D hard to call. This CDR3 is 14 amino acids long. V was clipped by 4 bases and J by 0 bases, with 7 bases between them. Germline V CDR1 and CDR2: SEHNR, FQNEAQ (reference sequence). The CDR3 nucleotides are TGTGCCAGCAGCTCTGGACTCTCTGGAAACACCATATATTTT. It yields the protein CASSSGLSGNTIYF.

This rearrangement joins TRBV4-3 to TRBJ1-2; D remains ambiguous. The V end lost 1 base, the J end lost 2 bases, and 11 bases lay between the germline ends. Germline CDR1 reads LGHNA; CDR2 reads YSLEER. The CDR3 has 15 residues. The CDR3 region is CASSQASRSNYGYTF. The CDR3, as DNA: TGCGCCAGCAGCCAAGCTAGCAGGTCCAACTATGGCTACACCTTC.

Remarks on this clone: This sample includes further DNA sequences coding for the same CDR3. The J gene is TRBJ2-7, the V gene TRBV19; D might be TRBD1 (6 bases). The V gene lost 1 base and the J gene lost 6 bases, with 10 bases spanning the gap. CDR3 size: 13 residues. Germline CDR1 is LNHDA and CDR2 is SQIVND (reference sequence). CDR3 in DNA: TGTGCCAGTAGTATAGGAGAAGGGGGCGAGCAGTACTTC. It encodes CASSIGEGGEQYF. The full variable domain, rest sourced from reference TRBV19 and TRBJ2-7, is DGGITQSPKYLFRKEGQNVTLSCEQNLNHDAMYWYRQDPGQGLRLIYYSQIVNDFQKGDIAEGYSVSREKKESFPLTVTSAQKNPTAFYLCASSIGEGGEQYFGPGTRLTVT.

This clone has just a few counts. CDR3 protein: CASSLSAQGYTF. CDR3 in DNA: TGTGCCAGCAGTTTGTCGGCCCAGGGCTACACCTTC. The V call is TRBV28, the J call TRBJ1-2; D not resolved. V was trimmed by 3 bases and J by 8 bases, leaving 10 bases between them. The CDR3 runs to 12 residues. Germline V CDR1 and CDR2: MDHEN, SYDVKM.

This rearrangement joins TRBV19 to TRBJ1-3, with D possibly matching TRBD1 (5 bases). The V end was cut by 3 bases, the J end by 3 bases, with 15 bases between. Germline V gene sequence: CDR1 LNHDA, CDR2 SQIVND (reference sequence). The CDR3 has 16 residues. The CDR3 DNA is TGTGCCAGTAGTATTGGGGGAAATAACTTTGGAAACACCATATATTTT. Residues: CASSIGGNNFGNTIYF.

This clone has only one observation. The gene calls are TRBV18 and TRBJ1-1, with a tentative D call TRBD1 (6 bases). CDR1 and CDR2 from the germline V gene are KGHSH and LQKENI. The CDR3 sequence is 14 residues long. V shed 3 bases and J shed 6 bases, with 14 bases lying between them. The CDR3 DNA is TGTGCCAGCTCACCCAGACAGGCGGTCGCTGAAGCTTTCTTT. Its translation: CASSPRQAVAEAFF.

Regarding this clone: A read error may produce the germline difference seen at one junction end. Distinct nucleotide sequences in the sample also encode this CDR3. The V call is TRBV11-2, the J call TRBJ2-5; D remains unclear. This CDR3 is built from 12 residues. CDR1 SGHAT and CDR2 FQNNGV come from the germline V gene. The CDR3 DNA is TGTGCTAGCAGCCCGTGGGAAGAGACCCAGTACTTC. It translates to CASSPWEETQYF.

CDR3 region: CASSLTSGGSMGADTQYF. The DNA for the CDR3 is TGTGCCAGTAGTTTGACTAGCGGGGGGTCAATGGGGGCAGATACGCAGTATTTT. The chain uses TRBV19 and TRBJ2-3; 13 nucleotides line up with TRBD2. Per germline, CDR1 LNHDA and CDR2 SQIVND (reference sequence). J was trimmed by 4 bases and V by 5 bases; bases with no gene match: 12. The CDR3 covers 18 residues. The full variable domain, completed using reference TRBV19 and TRBJ2-3, is DGGITQSPKYLFRKEGQNVTLSCEQNLNHDAMYWYRQDPGQGLRLIYYSQIVNDFQKGDIAEGYSVSREKKESFPLTVTSAQKNPTAFYLCASSLTSGGSMGADTQYFGPGTRLTVL.

The chain is built from TRBV27 and TRBJ2-1; D remains unclear. The CDR3 is 12 amino acids. Per germline, CDR1 MNHEY and CDR2 SMNVEV (reference sequence). Trimming cost V 5 bases and J 3 bases, with 5 bases left between them. CDR3 DNA sequence: TGTGCCAGCAGTAGAAACTACAATGAGCAGTTCTTC. Its translation is CASSRNYNEQFF.

The chain recombines TRBV9 with TRBJ2-2; 7 bases fit TRBD1. V trimming: 0 bases; J trimming: 4 bases; junction bases outside the gene matches: 9. The CDR3 contains 17 residues. Per germline, CDR1 SGDLS and CDR2 YYNGEE. The CDR3 region is CASSVGLGQLVTGELFF. The CDR3 coding sequence is TGTGCCAGCAGCGTAGGTTTGGGACAGTTGGTCACCGGGGAGCTGTTTTTT.

The genes are TRBV19 and TRBJ1-6; 8 nucleotides line up with TRBD1. Trimming took 5 bases from V and 10 from J; bases not matched to a gene: 13. This CDR3 comprises 16 residues. Germline loops: CDR1 LNHDA, CDR2 SQIVND (reference sequence). DNA of the CDR3: TGTGCCAGTAGTCCTATCACGGGACAGGCGGGATCACCCCTCCACTTT. Its protein is CASSPITGQAGSPLHF.

This chain joins TRBV12-2 and TRBJ1-5. TRBV12-2 represents a pseudogene. CDR3 size: 17 residues. This chain's CDR3 is CASRLIGTPEGNQPQHF. The CDR3 bases are TGTGCAAGTCGCTTAATTGGGACCCCAGAGGGCAATCAGCCCCAGCATTTT.

Here the CDR3 DNA reads TGCAGCGGGGAATTGAGCACAGATACGCAGTATTTT. Protein: CSGELSTDTQYF. The chain carries TRBV29-1 and TRBJ2-3, with unresolved D. The CDR3 spans 12 residues. Per germline, CDR1 SQVTM and CDR2 ANQGSEA. V dropped 7 bases and J dropped 0 bases, with 8 bases sitting between them.

The V and J genes are TRBV7-2 and TRBJ2-4; tentative D call: TRBD2 (5 bases). Germline V gene lookup returns CDR1 SGHTA and CDR2 FQGNSA. The CDR3 is made up of 16 amino acids. The V end lost 1 base, the J end lost 6 bases, and 16 bases lay between the germline ends. The CDR3 sequence is CASSLGGLLRLNIQYF. The CDR3 region has the DNA TGTGCCAGCAGCTTAGGCGGACTCCTCCGATTAAACATTCAGTACTTC.

This sequence joins TRBV27 and TRBJ1-2; 10 positions agree with TRBD1. The CDR3 length is 13 residues. J was trimmed by 6 bases and V by 3 bases; bases with no gene match: 1. Germline V gene lookup returns CDR1 MNHEY and CDR2 SMNVEV (reference sequence). CDR3: CASSFGTGDGYTF. CDR3 nucleotides: TGTGCCAGCAGTTTTGGGACAGGGGATGGCTACACCTTC.

This clone is medium-sized in the sample. The chain has TRBV9 and TRBJ2-7; D may be TRBD1 (6 bases). In germline, CDR1 is SGDLS, CDR2 YYNGEE. The length of the CDR3 is 14 residues. The V and J ends lost 3 bases and 4 bases respectively, with 14 bases between them. The CDR3 region is CASSEGDGLYEQYF. Here the CDR3 DNA reads TGTGCCAGCAGCGAGGGGGACGGTCTTTACGAGCAGTACTTC.

The rearrangement joins TRBV19 to TRBJ1-1, with TRBD1 as a possible D gene (6 bases). Looked up from germline, CDR1 is LNHDA and CDR2 is SQIVND (reference sequence). V was shortened by 5 bases and J by 1 base, with 14 bases between the two germline ends. The CDR3 is made up of 15 amino acids. The CDR3 nucleotides read TGTGCCAGTAGTGAGCTCAGGGGCTGGAACACTGAAGCTTTCTTT. Translation: CASSELRGWNTEAFF.

The chain has TRBV9 and TRBJ1-1; 8 nucleotides agree with TRBD1. The CDR3 sequence is 13 residues long. The V segment lost 3 bases and the J segment 13 bases; nucleotides outside the gene matches: 11. From germline, CDR1 is SGDLS and CDR2 YYNGEE. In DNA, the CDR3 is TGTGCCAGCAGCGCCTCTAAGGACAGGGAGGTTTTCTTT. This translates into CASSASKDREVFF.

This rearrangement joins TRBV18 to TRBJ1-1, with 7 bases matching TRBD1. This CDR3 has 14 residues. V was pared by 5 bases and J by 4 bases, with 7 bases of the junction left unmatched. Germline CDR1 is KGHSH and CDR2 is LQKENI. CDR3 nucleotides: TGTGCCAGCTCAGGGGACAGCCAGGGCACTGAAGCTTTCTTT. Translation gives CASSGDSQGTEAFF.

The rearrangement links TRBV18 to TRBJ1-1; possible D gene TRBD1, 6 bases. The CDR3 loop spans 13 amino acids. Germline V gene data show CDR1 as KGHSH and CDR2 as LQKENI. Trimming took off 6 bases at V and 2 bases at J, with 10 bases between the two ends. In DNA form, the CDR3 reads TGTGCCAGCTCCGGGACACCTAACACTGAAGCTTTCTTT. Translation gives CASSGTPNTEAFF.

CDR3 sequence (DNA): TGTGCCAGCAGCCAAGGGGTTGAAAGGTCACCCCTCCACTTT. Protein product: CASSQGVERSPLHF. The chain carries TRBV4-2 and TRBJ1-6; D not certain. The CDR3 is 14 residues long. The germline gives CDR1 LGHNA, CDR2 YNFKEQ. Trimming took off 1 base at V and 10 bases at J, with 11 bases between the two ends.

The rearrangement uses TRBV27 and TRBJ2-1; the D gene is possibly TRBD2 (5 bases). The V gene's germline CDR1 is MNHEY and CDR2 SMNVEV (reference sequence). Trimming took 6 bases from V and 8 from J, leaving 14 bases between them. CDR3 size: 13 residues. Written as DNA, the CDR3 is TGTGCCAGCAGGGATACTAGTAGCGATGAGCAGTTCTTC. This sequence encodes CASRDTSSDEQFF.

This clone was seen only a few times. The chain uses TRBV7-7 and TRBJ2-5; TRBD2 is a possible D gene (5 bases). The CDR3 contains 13 residues. The V end lost 1 base, the J end lost 5 bases, and 8 bases lay between the germline ends. The germline CDR1 and CDR2 sequences are SSHAT and FNYEAQ (reference sequence). CDR3 sequence reads: CASSLESGETQYF. CDR3 DNA: TGTGCCAGCAGCTTAGAGTCGGGGGAGACCCAGTACTTC.

The chain couples TRBV14 to TRBJ2-5; the match to TRBD2 covers 8 bases. The DNA end lines up better with TRBJ2-7; the J call may be wrong. The CDR3 length is 20 residues. Germline loops: CDR1 SGHDN, CDR2 FVKESK. The CDR3 bases are TGTGCCAGCAGCCAAGCCTTGAAACTAGCGGAACACAACTCCGGCTACGAGCAGTACTTC. Residues: CASSQALKLAEHNSGYEQYF.

The rearrangement links TRBV6-5 to TRBJ1-1; 7 bases agree with TRBD1. The ends lost 0 bases at V and 4 bases at J; junction bases unmatched: 5. Germline V gene sequence: CDR1 MNHEY, CDR2 SVGAGI. The CDR3 is made up of 15 amino acids. The CDR3 DNA reads TGTGCCAGCAGTTACTCTAACCAGGGGGGCACTGAAGCTTTCTTT. It yields the protein CASSYSNQGGTEAFF.

This chain links TRBV28 with TRBJ2-3, with 11 bases aligning to TRBD2. Germline V lookup: CDR1 MDHEN, CDR2 SYDVKM. V gave up 4 bases and J gave up 1 base; unmatched junction bases: 4. The CDR3 consists of 16 residues. The CDR3 loop is CASSSLAGVGTDTQYF. The CDR3 DNA follows: TGTGCCAGCAGTTCACTAGCGGGGGTAGGCACAGATACGCAGTATTTT. The variable domain in full, with the rest retrieved from reference TRBV28 and TRBJ2-3, is DVKVTQSSRYLVKRTGEKVFLECVQDMDHENMFWYRQDPGLGLRLIYFSYDVKMKEKGDIPEGYSVSREKKERFSLILESASTNQTSMYLCASSSLAGVGTDTQYFGPGTRLTVL.

The V gene is TRBV7-9, the J gene TRBJ2-2, with a possible D match to TRBD1 (6 bases). Trimming took 5 bases from V and 5 from J, leaving 12 bases between them. The length of the CDR3 is 14 residues. CDR1 and CDR2 (germline): SEHNR, FQNEAQ (reference sequence). In nucleotides, the CDR3 is TGTGCCAGCAGCCTGGGGGCACAGACCGGGGAGCTGTTTTTT. Amino acids: CASSLGAQTGELFF.